There are many counts of the clone carrying this T cell receptor beta chain. These data are taken from a study of T cells in Graves' hyperthyroidism and ophthalmopathy. RNA transcripts were the template for amplifying TCR beta CDR3 regions. The HTBI primer set served for first-round RT-PCR of the TCR CDR3. TCRdb re-analysed the multiplex PCR reads in MiXCR, keeping a single row per CDR3 protein. The table shows about 480,000 distinct CDR3 sequences, with around an eighth occurring only once. The CDR3 loop spans 15 amino acids. Germline V gene data show CDR1 as SGHKS and CDR2 as YYEKEE (reference sequence). V gave up 6 bases and J gave up 0 bases, with 14 bases separating them. The patients, who ranged from 18 to 65 in age, presented with newly diagnosed hyperthyroidism lasting under 2 months.

The chain recombines TRBV5-5 with TRBJ2-3; possibly TRBD2 for D (6 bases). Sequences were obtained from blood. This sequence was found in a woman aged 18-29 years with Graves' hyperthyroidism. The CDR3 loop is CASKRTGASTDTQYF. Written as DNA, the CDR3 is TGTGCCAGCAAGAGGACGGGAGCGAGCACAGATACGCAGTATTTT.